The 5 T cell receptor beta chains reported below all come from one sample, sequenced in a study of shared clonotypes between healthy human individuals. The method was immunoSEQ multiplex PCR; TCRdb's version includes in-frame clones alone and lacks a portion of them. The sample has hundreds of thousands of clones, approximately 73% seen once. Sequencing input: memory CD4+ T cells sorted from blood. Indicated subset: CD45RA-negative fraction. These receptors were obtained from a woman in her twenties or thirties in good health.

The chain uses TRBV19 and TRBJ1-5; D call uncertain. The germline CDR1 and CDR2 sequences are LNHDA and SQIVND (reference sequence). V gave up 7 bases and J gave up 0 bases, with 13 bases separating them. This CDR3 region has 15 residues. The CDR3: CASTLLSRSNQPQHF. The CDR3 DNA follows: TGTGCCAGTACTCTATTATCGCGTAGCAATCAGCCCCAGCATTTT.

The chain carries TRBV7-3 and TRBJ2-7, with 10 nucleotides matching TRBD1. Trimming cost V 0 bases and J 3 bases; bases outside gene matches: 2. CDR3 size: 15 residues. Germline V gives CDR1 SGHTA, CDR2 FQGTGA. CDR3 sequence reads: CASSLTGTGDYEQYF. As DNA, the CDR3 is TGTGCCAGCAGCTTAACGGGGACAGGGGACTACGAGCAGTACTTC.

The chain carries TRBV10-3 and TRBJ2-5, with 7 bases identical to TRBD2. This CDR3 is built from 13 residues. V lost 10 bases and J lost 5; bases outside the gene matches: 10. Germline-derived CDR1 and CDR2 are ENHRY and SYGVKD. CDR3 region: CASGPGGSETQYF. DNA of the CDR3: TGTGCCAGCGGTCCTGGCGGGAGCGAGACCCAGTACTTC.

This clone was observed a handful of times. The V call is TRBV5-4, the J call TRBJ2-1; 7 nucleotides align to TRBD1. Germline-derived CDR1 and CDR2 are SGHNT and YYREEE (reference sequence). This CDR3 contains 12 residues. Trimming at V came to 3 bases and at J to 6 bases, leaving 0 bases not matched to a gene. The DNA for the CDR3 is TGTGCCAGCAGCTGGGACAGCAATGAGCAGTTCTTC. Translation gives CASSWDSNEQFF.

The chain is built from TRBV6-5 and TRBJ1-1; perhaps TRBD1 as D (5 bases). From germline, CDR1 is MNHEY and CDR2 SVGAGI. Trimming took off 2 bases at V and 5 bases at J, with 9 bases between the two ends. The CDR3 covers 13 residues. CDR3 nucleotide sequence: TGTGCCAGCAGTTACCAGGGCGATACTGAAGCTTTCTTT. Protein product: CASSYQGDTEAFF.